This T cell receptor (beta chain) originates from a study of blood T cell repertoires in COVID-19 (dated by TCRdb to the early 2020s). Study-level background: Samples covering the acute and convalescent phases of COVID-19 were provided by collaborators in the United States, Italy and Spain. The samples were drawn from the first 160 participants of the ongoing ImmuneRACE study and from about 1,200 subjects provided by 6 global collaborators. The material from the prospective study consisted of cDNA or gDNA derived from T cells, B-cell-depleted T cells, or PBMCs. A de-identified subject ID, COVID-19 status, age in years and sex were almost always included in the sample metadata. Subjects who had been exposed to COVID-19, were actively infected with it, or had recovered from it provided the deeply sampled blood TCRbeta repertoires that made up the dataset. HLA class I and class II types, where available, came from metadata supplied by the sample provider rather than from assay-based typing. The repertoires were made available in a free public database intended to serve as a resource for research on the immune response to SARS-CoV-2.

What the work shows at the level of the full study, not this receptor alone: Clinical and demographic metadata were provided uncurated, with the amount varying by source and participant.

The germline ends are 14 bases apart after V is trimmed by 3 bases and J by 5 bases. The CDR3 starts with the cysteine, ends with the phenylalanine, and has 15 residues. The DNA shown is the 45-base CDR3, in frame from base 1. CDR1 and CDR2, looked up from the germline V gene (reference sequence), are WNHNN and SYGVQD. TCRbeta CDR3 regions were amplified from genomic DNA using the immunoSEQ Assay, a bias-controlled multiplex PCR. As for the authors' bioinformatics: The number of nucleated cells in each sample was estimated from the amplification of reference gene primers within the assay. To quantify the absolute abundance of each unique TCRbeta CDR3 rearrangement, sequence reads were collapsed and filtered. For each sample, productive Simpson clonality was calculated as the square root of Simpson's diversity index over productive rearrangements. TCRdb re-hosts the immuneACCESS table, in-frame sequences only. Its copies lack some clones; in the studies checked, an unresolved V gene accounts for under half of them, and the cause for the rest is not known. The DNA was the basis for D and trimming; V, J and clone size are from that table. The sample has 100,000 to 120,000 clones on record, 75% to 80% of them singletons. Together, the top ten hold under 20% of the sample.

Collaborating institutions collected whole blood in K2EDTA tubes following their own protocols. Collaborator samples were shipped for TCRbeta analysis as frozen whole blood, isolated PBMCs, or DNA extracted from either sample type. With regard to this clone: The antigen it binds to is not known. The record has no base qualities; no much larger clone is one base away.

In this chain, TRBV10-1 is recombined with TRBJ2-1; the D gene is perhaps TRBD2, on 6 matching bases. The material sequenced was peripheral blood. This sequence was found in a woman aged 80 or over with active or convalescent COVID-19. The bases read TGCGCCAGCAGTGATTTGCTAGCGCCTCACAATGAGCAGTTCTTC. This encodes CASSDLLAPHNEQFF.